This entry lists 13 T cell receptor beta chains sequenced from one sample in a study of control samples from healthy donors and cancer patients. Clones were read by immunoSEQ multiplex PCR, and TCRdb kept only the in-frame ones, dropping some. The repertoire holds 60,000 or so clones, with approximately 95% as singletons. The sequencing input was blood. These receptors all come from a woman younger than 35 in good health.

The V call is TRBV2, the J call TRBJ1-2, with 11 positions matching TRBD1. Germline V gene sequence: CDR1 SNHLY, CDR2 FYNNEI. The J segment lost 7 bases and the V segment lost 7 bases, leaving 5 bases of the junction unmatched. The CDR3 contains 13 residues. CDR3 residues: CASTGQGARGYTF. The CDR3 nucleotides read TGTGCCAGCACCGGACAGGGGGCTCGTGGCTACACCTTC. The full variable domain, with the rest looked up from reference TRBV2 and TRBJ1-2, is EPEVTQTPSHQVTQMGQEVILRCVPISNHLYFYWYRQILGQKVEFLVSFYNNEISEKSEIFDDQFSVERPDGSNFTLKIRSTKLEDSAMYFCASTGQGARGYTFGSGTRLTVV.

The J gene is TRBJ1-5, the V gene TRBV11-2; D gene unclear. The CDR3 sequence is 13 residues long. With 2 bases removed from V and 3 bases from J, the gap between germline ends came to 5 bases. Germline V CDR1 and CDR2: SGHAT, FQNNGV. CDR3 region: CASSLTFNQPQHF. The CDR3 DNA sequence: TGTGCCAGCAGCTTAACTTTCAATCAGCCCCAGCATTTT.

This chain links TRBV27 with TRBJ2-1, with 7 nucleotides matching TRBD1. The V segment lost 7 bases and the J segment 4 bases; nucleotides outside the gene matches: 10. The length of the CDR3 is 15 residues. CDR1 is MNHEY, CDR2 SMNVEV, per germline (reference sequence). CDR3 protein: CASNQDRAQYNEQFF. The CDR3 region has the DNA TGTGCCAGCAATCAAGACAGGGCTCAATACAATGAGCAGTTCTTC.

The chain is built from TRBV2 and TRBJ1-2; weak D call: TRBD1 (5 bases). Germline CDR1 reads SNHLY; CDR2 reads FYNNEI. Trimming pared 3 bases from V and 2 bases from J, leaving 10 bases between. This CDR3 contains 14 residues. The chain's CDR3 is CASSDQGGNYGYTF. The CDR3 DNA is TGTGCCAGCAGTGATCAGGGAGGGAACTATGGCTACACCTTC.

The genes are TRBV6-4 and TRBJ2-5; 8 bases agree with TRBD2. CDR1 and CDR2 (germline): MRHNA, SNTAGT. The CDR3 is made up of 16 amino acids. V gave up 6 bases and J gave up 2 bases; unmatched junction bases: 11. CDR3 coding DNA: TGTGCCAGCAGCCCCACGGGCGGGGGGATGCAAGAGACCCAGTACTTC. Translation: CASSPTGGGMQETQYF.

This rearrangement joins TRBV5-5 to TRBJ1-6; 8 bases match TRBD1. V shed 2 bases and J 9 bases; nucleotides not matched to a gene: 4. Germline V gene lookup returns CDR1 SGHKS and CDR2 YYEKEE (reference sequence). The CDR3 contains 14 residues. DNA for the CDR3: TGTGCCAGCAGCTTAGGACAGGGCAGTTCACCCCTCCACTTT. Translation gives CASSLGQGSSPLHF.

J is TRBJ1-2 and V is TRBV19; D is perhaps TRBD1 (5 bases). Germline CDR1 reads LNHDA; CDR2 reads SQIVND (reference sequence). V lost 7 bases and J 2 bases, leaving 14 bases between the germline ends. The CDR3 is 14 amino acids. The CDR3 DNA reads as TGTGCCAGTACCCTGACGGGGCTAAACTATGGCTACACCTTC. Its translation: CASTLTGLNYGYTF.

The V call is TRBV11-2, the J call TRBJ2-7; D remains ambiguous. The CDR3 is 13 amino acids. V was trimmed by 1 base and J by 0 bases, leaving 4 bases between them. CDR1 and CDR2 (germline): SGHAT, FQNNGV. CDR3 residues: CASSLGDSYEQYF. CDR3 sequence (DNA): TGTGCCAGCAGCTTAGGCGACTCCTACGAGCAGTACTTC.

The V gene is TRBV19, the J gene TRBJ2-7, with D hard to call. Germline-derived CDR1 and CDR2 are LNHDA and SQIVND (reference sequence). Trimming cost V 1 base and J 6 bases, with 10 bases left between them. The CDR3 is 13 amino acids. The CDR3 protein is CASSIAVSGEQYF. DNA for the CDR3: TGTGCCAGTAGTATAGCCGTCTCGGGCGAGCAGTACTTC.

The chain carries TRBV2 and TRBJ2-7; 14 bases align to TRBD2. The J segment lost 0 bases and the V segment lost 7 bases, leaving 5 bases of the junction unmatched. CDR1 SNHLY and CDR2 FYNNEI come from the germline V gene. This CDR3 comprises 16 residues. CDR3 residues: CASILGLAGASYEQYF. In DNA form, the CDR3 reads TGTGCCAGCATCTTGGGACTAGCGGGGGCCTCCTACGAGCAGTACTTC.

The rearrangement links TRBV6-7 to TRBJ2-7; 9 nucleotides match TRBD1. TRBV6-7 is noted as an ORF with a role that remains uncertain. The CDR3 contains 16 residues. The V and J ends lost 1 base and 7 bases, in that order; junction bases with no gene match: 11. The DNA of the CDR3 is TGTGCCAGCAGTTACTTCCGGGACAGGGTTTTTTTGGAGCAGTACTTC. Its protein is CASSYFRDRVFLEQYF.

This rearrangement joins TRBV6-4 to TRBJ2-3, with D hard to call. Trimming removed 5 bases at V and 2 bases at J, with 8 bases between. Germline assignment: CDR1 MRHNA and CDR2 SNTAGT. The CDR3 is 13 residues long. The CDR3 nucleotides read TGTGCCAGCAGTTCTTCTTCCACAGATACGCAGTATTTT. It translates to CASSSSSTDTQYF.

V and J are TRBV30 and TRBJ1-2; D gene uncertain. The V end lost 2 bases, the J end lost 7 bases, and 23 bases lay between the germline ends. Germline V gene sequence: CDR1 GTSNPN, CDR2 SVGIG (reference sequence). This CDR3 has 16 residues. The CDR3 sequence: CAWSPDDGGIYFGYTF. The CDR3 DNA is TGTGCCTGGAGTCCGGACGACGGCGGGATATATTTTGGCTACACCTTC.